The 28 T cell receptor beta chains below all came from one sample that was sequenced in a study of early stage breast cancer tumors. TCRdb keeps only in-frame clones here, not all; method: immunoSEQ multiplex PCR. The sample has some 75,000 clones; roughly 84% are singletons. Sequenced input: blood. The source of these receptors is a person aged 60 to 70 with breast cancer.

The V gene is TRBV7-2, the J gene TRBJ2-5, with D hard to call. The V and J ends lost 6 bases and 7 bases respectively, with 15 bases between them. CDR3 length equals 13 residues. Germline values: CDR1 SGHTA, CDR2 FQGNSA. CDR3 nucleotides: TGTGCCAGCAGTCCTACTACTATAGGGACCCAGTACTTC. Encoded protein: CASSPTTIGTQYF.

The gene calls are TRBV30 and TRBJ2-4; D remains unclear. CDR1 is GTSNPN, CDR2 SVGIG, per germline (reference sequence). The CDR3 has 15 residues. Trimming pared 3 bases from V and 0 bases from J, leaving 12 bases between. The CDR3 loop reads CAWRDRFLAKNIQYF. Here the CDR3 DNA reads TGTGCCTGGAGGGACCGCTTCTTAGCCAAAAACATTCAGTACTTC.

The V call is TRBV6-6, the J call TRBJ1-2, with 10 bases lining up with TRBD1. With 6 bases clipped from V and 1 base from J, the junction kept 2 bases outside the gene matches. Germline values: CDR1 MNHNY, CDR2 SVGAGI (reference sequence). The CDR3 has 14 amino acids. The CDR3 DNA reads TGTGCCAGCAGGGGGACAGGGGTTAACTATGGCTACACCTTC. This gives the protein CASRGTGVNYGYTF.

In this sample, this clone turned up once. The genes are TRBV18 and TRBJ2-7, with D perhaps TRBD1 or TRBD2 (5 bases each). From germline, CDR1 is KGHSH and CDR2 LQKENI. Trimming left V 6 bases short and J 5 bases short, with 17 bases between. CDR3 size: 14 residues. In DNA, the CDR3 is TGTGCCAGCTCCCCCCGGCAGGGTAGCGACGAGCAGTACTTC. It codes for CASSPRQGSDEQYF. Full variable domain (rest looked up from reference TRBV18 and TRBJ2-7): NAGVMQNPRHLVRRRGQEARLRCSPMKGHSHVYWYRQLPEEGLKFMVYLQKENIIDESGMPKERFSAEFPKEGPSILRIQQVVRGDSAAYFCASSPRQGSDEQYFGPGTRLTVT.

The CDR3 DNA reads TGTGCCAGCAGCCAAGAGGTCCATCAGCCCCAGCATTTT. Protein product: CASSQEVHQPQHF. The chain uses TRBV4-2 and TRBJ1-5, with D unresolved. The V end lost 0 bases, the J end lost 5 bases, and 5 bases lay between the germline ends. Germline CDR1 reads LGHNA; CDR2 reads YNFKEQ. The CDR3 has 13 amino acids.

In its sample, this clone was seen a few times. The V and J genes are TRBV15 and TRBJ1-4, with D unresolved. V was cut by 3 bases and J by 4 bases, with 9 bases left in between. This CDR3 has 14 residues. CDR1 is LNHNV and CDR2 is YYDKDF in the germline V gene (reference sequence). The CDR3 here is CATSSGMLNEKLFF. The CDR3 DNA follows: TGTGCCACCAGCAGTGGGATGCTTAATGAAAAACTGTTTTTT.

The chain is built from TRBV6-5 and TRBJ1-5, with unresolved D. Germline loops: CDR1 MNHEY, CDR2 SVGAGI. The ends were cut back, 5 bases at V and 5 bases at J, with 7 bases in the middle. CDR3 length: 12 residues. The CDR3 DNA reads TGTGCCAGCAGTCGACAAGATCAGCCCCAGCATTTT. Translated: CASSRQDQPQHF.

The J gene is TRBJ2-7, the V gene TRBV29-1; D assignment may be TRBD1 or TRBD2 (5 bases each). The CDR3 spans 13 residues. V dropped 5 bases and J dropped 3 bases, with 14 bases sitting between them. Germline lookup yields CDR1 SQVTM and CDR2 ANQGSEA. CDR3: CSVSWGTRYEQYF. CDR3 coding DNA: TGCAGCGTTTCATGGGGGACGCGCTACGAGCAGTACTTC.

The chain links TRBV30 to TRBJ2-3, with D possibly TRBD1 on 6 matching bases. Germline CDR1 reads GTSNPN; CDR2 reads SVGIG (reference sequence). V was clipped by 2 bases and J by 3 bases, with 15 bases between them. The CDR3 extends over 15 amino acids. The CDR3 here is CAWSTTGIVTDTQYF. For the CDR3, the DNA is TGTGCCTGGAGTACCACAGGGATAGTTACAGATACGCAGTATTTT.

This clone came up once. This chain joins TRBV6-6 and TRBJ2-5; possible D gene TRBD2, 6 bases. The CDR3 is 15 residues long. V dropped 4 bases and J dropped 0 bases, with 12 bases sitting between them. Germline V gene lookup returns CDR1 MNHNY and CDR2 SVGAGI (reference sequence). CDR3: CASSFGSPNQETQYF. The CDR3 DNA reads as TGTGCCAGCAGTTTCGGGAGCCCTAACCAAGAGACCCAGTACTTC.

The chain links TRBV19 to TRBJ2-3; 7 positions match TRBD1. CDR3 length: 13 amino acids. Trimming at V came to 10 bases and at J to 5 bases, leaving 9 bases not matched to a gene. CDR1 and CDR2 (germline): LNHDA, SQIVND (reference sequence). The CDR3 sequence is CATKDRLGDTQYF. The CDR3 nucleotides are TGTGCCACTAAGGACAGGTTAGGAGATACGCAGTATTTT.

The chain has TRBV5-1 and TRBJ2-7; D may be TRBD1 (5 bases). The CDR3 is 14 residues long. The ends were cut back, 0 bases at V and 6 bases at J, with 13 bases in the middle. Germline lookup yields CDR1 SGHRS and CDR2 YFSETQ. Here the CDR3 reads CASSLGQQAGEQYF. In DNA, the CDR3 is TGCGCCAGCAGCTTGGGCCAACAGGCCGGCGAGCAGTACTTC.

CDR3 loop: CASSLDRNSPLHF. In DNA, the CDR3 is TGCGCCAGCAGCTTGGACAGAAATTCACCCCTCCACTTT. The chain joins TRBV5-1 to TRBJ1-6; D is ambiguous. Per the germline V gene, CDR1 is SGHRS and CDR2 is YFSETQ. Trimming stripped 0 bases from V and 7 bases from J, with 5 bases between. CDR3 size: 13 residues.

V is TRBV19 and J is TRBJ1-1, with 9 bases that match TRBD1. The CDR3 runs to 15 residues. From germline, CDR1 is LNHDA and CDR2 SQIVND (reference sequence). V lost 10 bases and J lost 3; bases outside the gene matches: 12. The CDR3 sequence is CATRRDRVADTEAFF. As DNA, the CDR3 is TGTGCCACCCGTCGGGACAGGGTAGCGGACACTGAAGCTTTCTTT.

The chain recombines TRBV6-5 with TRBJ1-2, with no clear D. The germline CDR1 and CDR2 sequences are MNHEY and SVGAGI. Trimming took off 2 bases at V and 13 bases at J, with 11 bases between the two ends. The CDR3 length is 11 residues. CDR3 sequence reads: CASSYPGPPTF. The DNA for the CDR3 is TGTGCCAGCAGTTACCCAGGACCCCCCACCTTC.

This rearrangement joins TRBV4-2 to TRBJ2-7; maybe TRBD2 (6 bases). V shed 5 bases and J shed 4 bases, with 24 bases lying between them. The germline V gene encodes CDR1 LGHNA and CDR2 YNFKEQ. The CDR3 runs to 17 residues. The CDR3 region is CASSKEGSRPFLYEQYF. The CDR3 nucleotides read TGTGCCAGCAGCAAGGAGGGTTCCAGGCCGTTTTTATACGAGCAGTACTTC.

The rearrangement links TRBV5-1 to TRBJ1-1; D is possibly TRBD1 (5 bases). The CDR3 is 14 residues long. Germline V CDR1 and CDR2: SGHRS, YFSETQ. V gave up 4 bases and J gave up 5 bases, with 15 bases separating them. The CDR3: CASSPAGGSTEAFF. CDR3 nucleotide sequence: TGCGCCAGCAGCCCGGCTGGGGGATCGACTGAAGCTTTCTTT.

The CDR3 bases are TGTGCCAGCAGTCTCGGGGAGACCACAGATACGCAGTATTTT. Amino acid sequence: CASSLGETTDTQYF. The genes are TRBV11-1 and TRBJ2-3; tentatively, D is TRBD2 (5 bases). Germline V lookup: CDR1 SGHAT, CDR2 FQDESV (reference sequence). V was trimmed by 6 bases and J by 2 bases, leaving 12 bases between them. The CDR3 has 14 residues. The whole variable domain, remainder taken from reference TRBV11-1 and TRBJ2-3, is EAEVAQSPRYKITEKSQAVAFWCDPISGHATLYWYRQILGQGPELLVQFQDESVVDDSQLPKDRFSAERLKGVDSTLKIQPAELGDSAMYLCASSLGETTDTQYFGPGTRLTVL.

CDR3 sequence (DNA): TGTGCCAGCAGCTATGGGACGATCAAAGAGACCCAGTACTTC. It translates to CASSYGTIKETQYF. This sequence joins TRBV7-9 and TRBJ2-5; perhaps D is TRBD1 or TRBD2 (5 bases each). CDR1 and CDR2 (germline): SEHNR, FQNEAQ (reference sequence). The CDR3 has 14 residues. Trimming pared 4 bases from V and 3 bases from J, leaving 12 bases between.

The chain combines TRBV28 with TRBJ1-2; 7 bases match TRBD1. Germline lookup yields CDR1 MDHEN and CDR2 SYDVKM. J gave up 4 bases and V 10 bases, and 12 bases lay outside the gene matches. This CDR3 has 14 residues. The CDR3 spells CATAGNYRGYGYTF. The CDR3 bases are TGTGCCACCGCAGGGAACTACAGGGGCTATGGCTACACCTTC.

The chain joins TRBV27 to TRBJ1-2; tentative D call: TRBD1 (5 bases). Trimming pared 6 bases from V and 4 bases from J, leaving 9 bases between. The CDR3 is 12 residues long. Per germline, CDR1 MNHEY and CDR2 SMNVEV (reference sequence). The CDR3 is CASRDQGYGYTF. In DNA form, the CDR3 reads TGTGCCAGCAGAGACCAGGGCTATGGCTACACCTTC.

The chain has TRBV29-1 and TRBJ2-7; TRBD2 matches 9 bases. After removal of 7 bases from V and 2 bases from J, the junction contained 3 bases not matched to a gene. CDR1 is SQVTM, CDR2 ANQGSEA, per germline. The CDR3 is 12 residues long. The CDR3 is CSASGIAYEQYF. The CDR3 coding sequence is TGCAGCGCTAGCGGGATCGCCTACGAGCAGTACTTC.

The CDR3 is CASSVTSGRDEQYF. CDR3 coding DNA: TGTGCCAGCAGTGTGACTAGCGGGAGAGACGAGCAGTACTTC. The chain links TRBV27 to TRBJ2-7; the match to TRBD2 covers 12 bases. V dropped 5 bases and J dropped 5; count of bases not matched to a gene: 4. This CDR3 has 14 residues. Germline V gene lookup returns CDR1 MNHEY and CDR2 SMNVEV (reference sequence).

V is TRBV27 and J is TRBJ1-1, with 7 bases lining up with TRBD1. The CDR3 runs to 13 residues. J was trimmed by 2 bases and V by 6 bases; bases with no gene match: 3. Germline lookup yields CDR1 MNHEY and CDR2 SMNVEV (reference sequence). CDR3 nucleotide sequence: TGTGCCAGCAGGGGGACAGCCAACACTGAAGCTTTCTTT. Protein product: CASRGTANTEAFF.

This clone was observed a single time. This chain links TRBV11-2 with TRBJ1-2; D is possibly TRBD1 (6 bases). Germline loops: CDR1 SGHAT, CDR2 FQNNGV. CDR3 length: 14 amino acids. V was clipped by 2 bases and J by 8 bases, with 15 bases between them. CDR3 bases: TGTGCCAGCAGCTTACGCAGGGGACTAGGGGGCTACACCTTC. It codes for CASSLRRGLGGYTF.

The chain couples TRBV30 to TRBJ2-7; 7 bases align to TRBD2. This CDR3 region has 13 residues. CDR1 and CDR2 from the germline V gene are GTSNPN and SVGIG (reference sequence). V was pared by 1 base and J by 7 bases, with 7 bases of the junction left unmatched. The CDR3 bases are TGTGCCTGGAGTGCTAGCGGAGCAGGGGAGCAGTACTTC. It translates to CAWSASGAGEQYF.

The J gene is TRBJ2-2, the V gene TRBV7-3; D unresolved. The CDR3 has 14 amino acids. V lost 2 bases and J 1 base, leaving 5 bases between the germline ends. Per the germline V gene, CDR1 is SGHTA and CDR2 is FQGTGA. CDR3 amino acids: CASSLGRNTGELFF. CDR3 sequence (DNA): TGTGCCAGCAGCTTAGGACGGAACACCGGGGAGCTGTTTTTT.

This clone was detected a few times. The chain links TRBV2 to TRBJ2-1; 10 positions match TRBD2. The CDR3 sequence is 14 residues long. With 6 bases clipped from V and 8 bases from J, the junction kept 7 bases outside the gene matches. Germline assignment: CDR1 SNHLY and CDR2 FYNNEI. CDR3 coding DNA: TGTGCCAGCAGGGGAGTAGCGGGGGGCCATGAGCAGTTCTTC. It codes for CASRGVAGGHEQFF. The variable domain in full, with the rest retrieved from reference TRBV2 and TRBJ2-1, is EPEVTQTPSHQVTQMGQEVILRCVPISNHLYFYWYRQILGQKVEFLVSFYNNEISEKSEIFDDQFSVERPDGSNFTLKIRSTKLEDSAMYFCASRGVAGGHEQFFGPGTRLTVL.